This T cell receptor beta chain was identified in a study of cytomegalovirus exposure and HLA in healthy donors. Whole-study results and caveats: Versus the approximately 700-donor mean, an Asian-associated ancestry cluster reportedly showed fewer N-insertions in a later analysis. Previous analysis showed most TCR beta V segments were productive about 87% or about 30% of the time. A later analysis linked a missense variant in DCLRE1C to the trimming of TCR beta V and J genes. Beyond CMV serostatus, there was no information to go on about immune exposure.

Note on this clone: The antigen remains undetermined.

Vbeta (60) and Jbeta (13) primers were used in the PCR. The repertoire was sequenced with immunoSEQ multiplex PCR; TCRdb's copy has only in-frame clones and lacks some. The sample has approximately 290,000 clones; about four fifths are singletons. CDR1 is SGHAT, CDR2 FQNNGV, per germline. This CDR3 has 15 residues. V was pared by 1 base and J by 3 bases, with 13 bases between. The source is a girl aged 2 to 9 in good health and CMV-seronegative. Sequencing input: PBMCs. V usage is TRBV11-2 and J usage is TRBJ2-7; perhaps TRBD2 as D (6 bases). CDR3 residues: CASSLASGSIYEQYF. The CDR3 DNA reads TGTGCCAGCAGCTTAGCTTCCGGGAGTATCTACGAGCAGTACTTC.